These T cell receptor beta chains were read from a single sample in a study of blood T cell repertoires in COVID-19. Here immunoSEQ multiplex PCR was the method, and the copy in TCRdb shows in-frame clones only, minus some. The sample lists 100,000 to 150,000 clones, under 80% occurring once. Source material: peripheral blood. Every receptor here comes from a man between 65 and 80 years old with acute or convalescent COVID-19. Both conserved end residues are trimmed from each CDR3. Each record gives: V gene, D gene, CDR3 protein. D genes are given only for firm matches.

>TRBV2|.
ASSQGGASNQPQH
>TRBV9|TRBD1
ASSVGGQGNNEKLF
>TRBV10-3|TRBD2
AISETSGGLGEQF
>TRBV24-1|.
ATSEATLSGNQPQH
>TRBV18|TRBD1
ASSPDRGSNQPQH
>TRBV7-2|.
ASSLNAGAGETQY
>TRBV5-4|.
ASSFGRQGTDTQY
>TRBV7-2|.
ASSYPGYGYT
>TRBV25-1|.
ASSRSGVSTEAF
>TRBV4-3|.
ASSQQVYADTQY
>TRBV19|.
ASSIAGAGNNEQF
>TRBV5-6|TRBD1
ASSPGTGWTGELF
>TRBV19|TRBD1
ASSYGTGNQPQH
>TRBV10-3|TRBD1
AISEGPTGSYGYT
>TRBV18|.
ASSPLAAGTNTGELF
>TRBV6-2/TRBV6-3|.
ASSPGTFNTGELF
>TRBV19|TRBD1
ASSNDRGLQETQY
>TRBV5-6|.
ASSFTGTGANVLT
>TRBV3-1/TRBV3-2|.
ASSLGAASGNTIY
>TRBV14|.
ASSQGALTEAF
>TRBV11-3|.
ASSPTPNYGYT
>TRBV24-1|TRBD1
ATSDPGGSDEKLF
>TRBV12-5|.
ASGPDTGTSNTVGELF
>TRBV7-2|TRBD2
ASSLGGARRGGTDTQY